This T cell receptor beta chain was captured in a study of blood T cell repertoires in COVID-19. The wider study: Sites in the United States, Italy and Spain provided acute and convalescent COVID-19 samples. PBMCs, B-cell-depleted T cells, or T cells provided the cDNA or gDNA that made up the material.

Under the authors' procedure: Estimation of nucleated cell counts relied on the amplification of reference gene primers. The method was immunoSEQ multiplex PCR; TCRdb's version includes in-frame clones alone and lacks a portion of them. D and trimming were read from the DNA, whereas the V and J calls and clone size are those reported in that table. Seen here are fewer than 90,000 clones, about nine tenths observed once, and the top ten hold about 0.51%. CDR1 and CDR2 from the germline V gene are SGDLS and YYNGEE. The V and J ends lost 3 bases and 9 bases, in that order; junction bases with no gene match: 8. This CDR3 contains 15 residues.

V is TRBV9 and J is TRBJ2-3; TRBD2 matches 12 bases. Input material: peripheral blood. The TCR comes from a man between 60 and 75 years old with acute or convalescent COVID-19. DNA of the CDR3: TGTGCCAGCAGCGATCTAGCGGGAGGGGAATGGACGCAGTATTTT. Protein product: CASSDLAGGEWTQYF.